These T cell receptor beta chains were read from a single sample in a study of beta chain features in type 1 diabetes. Repertoires were generated with immunoSEQ multiplex PCR, while TCRdb's copy carries only in-frame clones and drops some. The table records approximately 90,000 clones, roughly a third of them present only once. The sequenced sample consisted of stem cell memory CD4+ T cells from blood. Receptors were obtained from a woman under 30 in good health. Each CDR3 is given without its conserved first and last residue. Where a row states a size, it is once, few, many or the class of an expanded clone; other rows omit it.

size,J,V,CDR3
few,TRBJ2-1,TRBV27,ASSLRATPSEQF
few,TRBJ2-1,TRBV10-1,ASSRDRVNEQF
-,TRBJ2-7,TRBV7-9,ASSPQSSRDEQY
-,TRBJ2-1,TRBV11-2,ASSLWRRGRNEQF
-,TRBJ1-2,TRBV7-3,ASSLGGSNYGYT
-,TRBJ1-2,TRBV19,ASSVGRQGYGYT
-,TRBJ2-3,TRBV7-9,ASSLQRGSTDTQY
-,TRBJ2-7,TRBV2,ASSGSIGQGRDEQY
-,TRBJ2-3,TRBV7-9,ASSPWIGGTDTQY
-,TRBJ2-3,TRBV7-8,ASTVRGVKGTDTQY
-,TRBJ1-5,TRBV30,AWSPGQGGNQPQH
-,TRBJ2-3,TRBV4-3,ASSPHGERGGQAQY
few,TRBJ1-5,TRBV10-3,AISCRVRPQH
-,TRBJ1-1,TRBV5-1,ASSPGVSAGHTEAF
few,TRBJ1-6,TRBV6-6,ASSRGYSPLH
-,TRBJ1-2,TRBV9,ASSPVGQPTNYGYT
-,TRBJ2-5,TRBV5-5,ASSLGVPQETQY
-,TRBJ1-1,TRBV19,ASRGQGMRVTEAF
-,TRBJ2-5,TRBV5-4,ASSLNLAGGETQY
few,TRBJ2-3,TRBV29-1,SVDLGAGDLYTQY
few,TRBJ1-4,TRBV7-9,ASSLVFSEKLF
-,TRBJ1-5,TRBV18,ASSPEGNQPQH
few,TRBJ2-7,TRBV18,ASSPGAGGTYEQY
-,TRBJ1-2,TRBV5-6,ASSLTGQGLSGYT
-,TRBJ1-3,TRBV7-9,ASSLVGTAGNTIY
-,TRBJ1-2,TRBV7-9,ASSSSGTGVYGYT
-,TRBJ2-1,TRBV29-1,SVMNSVEF
few,TRBJ2-7,TRBV30,AWTPGSHEQY
few,TRBJ1-5,TRBV7-8,ASSLGEKQPQH
-,TRBJ2-3,TRBV9,ASGGDTDTQY
-,TRBJ2-2,TRBV11-2,ASSILAGAGELF
few,TRBJ2-2,TRBV6-5,ASSFRTSGATGELF
-,TRBJ2-7,TRBV15,ATSRDRGAGQASYEQY
few,TRBJ2-1,TRBV11-3,ASSLRGRSYNEQF
-,TRBJ1-5,TRBV28,ASRTGTSQPQH
-,TRBJ1-6,TRBV7-3,ASSLSSGTDSPLH